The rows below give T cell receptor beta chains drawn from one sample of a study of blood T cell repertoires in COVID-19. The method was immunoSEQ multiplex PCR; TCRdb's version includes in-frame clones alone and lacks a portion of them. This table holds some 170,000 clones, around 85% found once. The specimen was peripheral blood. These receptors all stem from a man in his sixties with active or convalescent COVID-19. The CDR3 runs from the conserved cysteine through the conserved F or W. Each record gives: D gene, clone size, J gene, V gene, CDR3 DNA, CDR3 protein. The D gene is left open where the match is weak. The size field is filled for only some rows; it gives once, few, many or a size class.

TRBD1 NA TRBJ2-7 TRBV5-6 TGTGCCAGCAGCTTCCCCGGACCGGGACAGGGGCATAGGGAGCAGTACTTC CASSFPGPGQGHREQYF
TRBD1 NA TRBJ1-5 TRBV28 TGTGCCAGCAGCCACGACAGGGCCGATCAGCCCCAGCATTTT CASSHDRADQPQHF
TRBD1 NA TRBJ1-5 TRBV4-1 TGCGCCAGCAGCCGGGACAGGGATCAGCCCCAGCATTTT CASSRDRDQPQHF
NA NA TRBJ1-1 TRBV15 TGTGCCACCAGCAGAGACGGGGGGTCGCAAACTGAAGCTTTCTTT CATSRDGGSQTEAFF
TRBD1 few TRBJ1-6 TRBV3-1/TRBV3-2 TGTGCCAGCAGCGGGGGACAGGGGAATTCACCCCTCCACTTT CASSGGQGNSPLHF
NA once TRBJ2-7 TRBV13 TGTGCCAGCAGCCTAAGTCGCTACGAGCAGTACTTC CASSLSRYEQYF
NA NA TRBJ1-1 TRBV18 TGTGCCAGCTCACCCAGGCAGGACACTGAAGCTTTCTTT CASSPRQDTEAFF
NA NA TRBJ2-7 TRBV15 TGTGCCACCAGCAGAGAACGGGTGAGATCCTACGAGCAGTACTTC CATSRERVRSYEQYF
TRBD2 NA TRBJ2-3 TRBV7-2 TGTGCCAGCAGCCCAATTGGCGGGAGTTCGGATACGCAGTATTTT CASSPIGGSSDTQYF
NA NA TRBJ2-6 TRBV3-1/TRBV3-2 TGTGCCAGCAGACCCCGACAGGGACTGGGGATTCCTGGGGCCAACGTCCTGACTTTC CASRPRQGLGIPGANVLTF
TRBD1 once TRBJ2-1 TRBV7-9 TGTGCCAGCTCCGGACAGGGAGTGTACAATGAGCAGTTCTTC CASSGQGVYNEQFF
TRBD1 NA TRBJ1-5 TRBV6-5 TGTGCCAGCAGTTACTCGATAGCAGGGGGTCAGCCCCAGCATTTT CASSYSIAGGQPQHF
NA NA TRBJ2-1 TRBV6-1 TGTGCCAGCAGCGAAGTGGGCCCCAGCGGCCGCAATGAGCAGTTCTTC CASSEVGPSGRNEQFF
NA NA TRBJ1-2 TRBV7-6 TGTGCCAGCAGCTTAGGGACAGATGGAGGCTATGGCTACACCTTC CASSLGTDGGYGYTF
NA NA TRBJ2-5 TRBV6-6 TGTGCCAGCAGTTACGGGACATCGCCGAACGTAGAGACCCAGTACTTC CASSYGTSPNVETQYF